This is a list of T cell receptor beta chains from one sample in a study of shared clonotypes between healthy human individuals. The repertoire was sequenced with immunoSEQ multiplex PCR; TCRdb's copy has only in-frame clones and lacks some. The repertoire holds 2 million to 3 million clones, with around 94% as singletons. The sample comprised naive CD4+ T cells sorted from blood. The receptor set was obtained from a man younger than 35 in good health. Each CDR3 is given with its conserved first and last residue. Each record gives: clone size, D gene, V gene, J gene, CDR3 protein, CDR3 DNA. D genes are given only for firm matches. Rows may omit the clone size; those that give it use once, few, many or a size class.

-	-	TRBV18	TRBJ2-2	CASSQNRDPNTGELFF	TGTGCCAGCTCACAGAATAGGGATCCGAACACCGGGGAGCTGTTTTTT
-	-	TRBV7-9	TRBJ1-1	CASTLGTGNTEAFF	TGTGCCAGCACCCTGGGAACGGGGAACACTGAAGCTTTCTTT
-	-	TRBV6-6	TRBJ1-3	CASSSAPTIYF	TGTGCCAGCAGTTCCGCCCCCACCATATATTTT
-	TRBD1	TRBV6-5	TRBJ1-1	CASRRKDRAVTEAFF	TGTGCCAGCAGACGCAAGGACAGGGCGGTCACTGAAGCTTTCTTT
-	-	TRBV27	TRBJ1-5	CASSLRQSNQPQHF	TGTGCCAGCAGTTTACGGCAGAGCAATCAGCCCCAGCATTTT
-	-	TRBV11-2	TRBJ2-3	CANRESSTDTQYF	TGTGCCAACCGGGAATCAAGCACAGATACGCAGTATTTT
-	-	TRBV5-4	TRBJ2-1	CASSWPGGIDYNEQFF	TGTGCCAGCAGCTGGCCTGGCGGGATAGACTACAATGAGCAGTTCTTC
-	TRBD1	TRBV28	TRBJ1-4	CASSFDRATTNEKLFF	TGTGCCAGCAGTTTTGACAGGGCGACAACTAATGAAAAACTGTTTTTT
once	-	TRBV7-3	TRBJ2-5	CASSLRGEETQYF	TGTGCCAGCAGCTTACGAGGGGAAGAGACCCAGTACTTC
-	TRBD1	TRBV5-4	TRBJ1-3	CASSFRDSSGNTIYF	TGTGCCAGCAGCTTTAGGGACAGCTCTGGAAACACCATATATTTT
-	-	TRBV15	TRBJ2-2	CATSRGTSTGELFF	TGTGCCACCAGCAGAGGTACTAGTACCGGGGAGCTGTTTTTT
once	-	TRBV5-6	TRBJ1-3	CASSNAPGNTIYF	TGTGCCAGCAGCAATGCTCCAGGAAACACCATATATTTT
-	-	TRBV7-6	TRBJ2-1	CASSLAVGQGSYNEQFF	TGTGCCAGCAGCTTAGCGGTAGGGCAGGGCTCCTACAATGAGCAGTTCTTC
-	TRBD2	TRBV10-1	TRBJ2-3	CASSESTAGGAVDTQYF	TGCGCCAGCAGTGAGTCGACGGCGGGGGGAGCGGTTGATACGCAGTATTTT
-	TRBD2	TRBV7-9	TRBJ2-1	CASSSGTSGGNEQFF	TGTGCCAGCAGCTCCGGGACTAGCGGGGGTAATGAGCAGTTCTTC
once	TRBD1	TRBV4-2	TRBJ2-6	CASSQVGQGPSGANVLTF	TGTGCCAGCAGCCAAGTCGGACAGGGGCCTTCTGGGGCCAACGTCCTGACTTTC
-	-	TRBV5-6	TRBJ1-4	CASSSWGGGEKLFF	TGTGCCAGCAGCTCCTGGGGGGGAGGTGAAAAACTGTTTTTT
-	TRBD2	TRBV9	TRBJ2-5	CASSVGASGPAKTQYF	TGTGCCAGCAGCGTAGGGGCTAGCGGGCCCGCCAAGACCCAGTACTTC
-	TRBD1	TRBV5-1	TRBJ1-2	CASSLARQGAQDDRPTGYTF	TGCGCCAGCAGCTTGGCAAGGCAGGGGGCACAGGACGACAGACCTACTGGCTACACCTTC
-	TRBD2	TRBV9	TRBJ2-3	CASSPGLEGGRGTDTQYF	TGTGCCAGCAGCCCGGGACTAGAGGGGGGGCGGGGCACAGATACGCAGTATTTT
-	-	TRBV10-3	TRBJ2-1	CAISAGGLSYNEQFF	TGTGCCATCAGTGCCGGGGGCCTCTCCTACAATGAGCAGTTCTTC
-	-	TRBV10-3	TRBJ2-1	CAISEATDYSYNEQFF	TGTGCCATCAGTGAGGCCACGGACTATTCCTACAATGAGCAGTTCTTC
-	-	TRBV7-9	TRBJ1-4	CASSFGATQTNEKLFF	TGTGCCAGCAGCTTTGGTGCCACACAGACTAATGAAAAACTGTTTTTT